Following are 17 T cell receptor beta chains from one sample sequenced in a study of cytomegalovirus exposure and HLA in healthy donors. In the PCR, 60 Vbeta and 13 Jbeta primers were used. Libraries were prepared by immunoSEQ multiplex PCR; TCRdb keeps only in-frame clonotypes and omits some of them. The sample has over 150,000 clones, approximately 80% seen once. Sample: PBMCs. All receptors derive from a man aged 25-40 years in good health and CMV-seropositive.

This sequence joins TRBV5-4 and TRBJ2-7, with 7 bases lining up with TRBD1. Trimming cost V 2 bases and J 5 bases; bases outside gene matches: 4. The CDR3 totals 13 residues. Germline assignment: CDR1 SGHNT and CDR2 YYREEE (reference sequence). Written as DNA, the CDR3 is TGTGCCAGCAGCTTTTACAGGGGCAACGAGCAGTACTTC. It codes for CASSFYRGNEQYF. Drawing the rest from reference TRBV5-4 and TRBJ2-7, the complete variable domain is ETGVTQSPTHLIKTRGQQVTLRCSSQSGHNTVSWYQQALGQGPQFIFQYYREEENGRGNFPPRFSGLQFPNYSSELNVNALELDDSALYLCASSFYRGNEQYFGPGTRLTVT.

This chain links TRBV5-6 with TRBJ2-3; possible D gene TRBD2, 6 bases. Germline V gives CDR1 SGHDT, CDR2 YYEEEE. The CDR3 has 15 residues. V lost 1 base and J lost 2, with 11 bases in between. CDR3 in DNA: TGTGCCAGCAGCTTGTTTGGGGGGAACACAGATACGCAGTATTTT. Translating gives CASSLFGGNTDTQYF.

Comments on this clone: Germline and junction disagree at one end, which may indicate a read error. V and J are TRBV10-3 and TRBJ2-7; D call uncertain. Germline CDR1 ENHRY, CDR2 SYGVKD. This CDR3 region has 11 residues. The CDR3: CAIREVGPEHF. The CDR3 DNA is TGTGCCATCCGAGAAGTCGGCCCGGAGCACTTC.

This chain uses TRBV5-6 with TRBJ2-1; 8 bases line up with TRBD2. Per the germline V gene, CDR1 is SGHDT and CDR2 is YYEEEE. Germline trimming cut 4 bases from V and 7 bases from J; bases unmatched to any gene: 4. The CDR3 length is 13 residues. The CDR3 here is CASSAGTRNEQFF. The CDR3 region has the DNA TGTGCCAGCAGCGCTGGGACTAGGAATGAGCAGTTCTTC.

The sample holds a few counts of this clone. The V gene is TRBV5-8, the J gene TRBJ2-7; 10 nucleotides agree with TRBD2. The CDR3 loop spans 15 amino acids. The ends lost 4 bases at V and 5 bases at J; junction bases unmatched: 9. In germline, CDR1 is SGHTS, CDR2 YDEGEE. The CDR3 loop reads CASSAGTSEGNEQYF. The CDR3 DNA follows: TGTGCCAGCAGCGCCGGGACTAGCGAAGGCAACGAGCAGTACTTC.

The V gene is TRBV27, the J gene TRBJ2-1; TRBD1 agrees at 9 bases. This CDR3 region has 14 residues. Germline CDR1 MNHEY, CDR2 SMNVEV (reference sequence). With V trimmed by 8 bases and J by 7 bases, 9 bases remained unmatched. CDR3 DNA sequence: TGTGCCAGCGGCGGGACAGGGAATTTTAATGAGCAGTTCTTC. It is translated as CASGGTGNFNEQFF.

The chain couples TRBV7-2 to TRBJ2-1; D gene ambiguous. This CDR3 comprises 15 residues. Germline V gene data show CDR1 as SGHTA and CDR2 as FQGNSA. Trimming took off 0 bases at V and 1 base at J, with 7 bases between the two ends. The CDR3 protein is CASSLAFRSYNEQFF. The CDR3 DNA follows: TGTGCCAGCAGCTTAGCGTTCAGGTCCTACAATGAGCAGTTCTTC.

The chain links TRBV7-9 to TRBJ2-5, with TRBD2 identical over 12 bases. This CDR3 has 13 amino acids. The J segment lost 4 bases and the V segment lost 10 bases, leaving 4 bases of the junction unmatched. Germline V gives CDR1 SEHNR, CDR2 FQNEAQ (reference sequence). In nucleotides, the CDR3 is TGTGCCACCACGGGACTAGCGGGAGAGACCCAGTACTTC. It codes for CATTGLAGETQYF.

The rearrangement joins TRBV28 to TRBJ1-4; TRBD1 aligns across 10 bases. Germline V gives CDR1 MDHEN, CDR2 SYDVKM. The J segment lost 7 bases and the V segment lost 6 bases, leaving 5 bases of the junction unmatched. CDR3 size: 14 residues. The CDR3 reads CASRAGTGVEKLFF. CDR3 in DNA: TGTGCCAGCAGGGCCGGGACAGGGGTTGAAAAACTGTTTTTT.

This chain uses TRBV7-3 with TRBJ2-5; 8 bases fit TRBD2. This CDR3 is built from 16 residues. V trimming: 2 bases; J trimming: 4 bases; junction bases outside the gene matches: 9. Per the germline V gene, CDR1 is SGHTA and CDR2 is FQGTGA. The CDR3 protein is CASSLGSSGPLETQYF. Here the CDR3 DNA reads TGTGCCAGCAGCTTAGGGTCTAGCGGGCCCCTAGAGACCCAGTACTTC.

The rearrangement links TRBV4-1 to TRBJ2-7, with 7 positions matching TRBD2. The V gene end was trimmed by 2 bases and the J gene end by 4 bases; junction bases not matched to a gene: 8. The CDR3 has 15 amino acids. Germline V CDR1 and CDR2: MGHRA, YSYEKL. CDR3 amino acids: CASSQQLAVWYEQYF. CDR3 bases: TGCGCCAGCAGCCAACAGCTAGCGGTTTGGTACGAGCAGTACTTC.

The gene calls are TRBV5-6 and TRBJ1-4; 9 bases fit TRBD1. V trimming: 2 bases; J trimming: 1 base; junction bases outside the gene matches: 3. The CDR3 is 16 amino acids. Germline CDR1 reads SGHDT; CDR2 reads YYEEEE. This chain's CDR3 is CASSLRQGGTNEKLFF. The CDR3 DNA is TGTGCCAGCAGCTTAAGACAGGGGGGAACTAATGAAAAACTGTTTTTT.

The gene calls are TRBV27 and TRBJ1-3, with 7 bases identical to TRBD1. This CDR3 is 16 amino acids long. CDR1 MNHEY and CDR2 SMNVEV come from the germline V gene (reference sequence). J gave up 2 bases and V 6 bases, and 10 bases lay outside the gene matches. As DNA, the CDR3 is TGTGCCAGCAGGCCCCTCCCTACAGGGGCTGGAAACACCATATATTTT. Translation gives CASRPLPTGAGNTIYF.

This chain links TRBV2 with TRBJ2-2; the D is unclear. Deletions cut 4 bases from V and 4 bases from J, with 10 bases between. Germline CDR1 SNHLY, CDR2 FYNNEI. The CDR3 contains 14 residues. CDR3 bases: TGTGCCAGCAGTGTGACTCTTACCACCGGGGAGCTGTTTTTT. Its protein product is CASSVTLTTGELFF.

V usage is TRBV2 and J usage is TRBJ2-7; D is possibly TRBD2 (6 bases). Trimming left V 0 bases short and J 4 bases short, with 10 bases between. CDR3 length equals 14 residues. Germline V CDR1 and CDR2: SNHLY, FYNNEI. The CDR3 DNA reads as TGTGCCAGCAGTGAAGCGCTTCGGGGGTACGAGCAGTACTTC. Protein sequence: CASSEALRGYEQYF. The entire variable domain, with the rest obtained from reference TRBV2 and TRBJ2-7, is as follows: EPEVTQTPSHQVTQMGQEVILRCVPISNHLYFYWYRQILGQKVEFLVSFYNNEISEKSEIFDDQFSVERPDGSNFTLKIRSTKLEDSAMYFCASSEALRGYEQYFGPGTRLTVT.

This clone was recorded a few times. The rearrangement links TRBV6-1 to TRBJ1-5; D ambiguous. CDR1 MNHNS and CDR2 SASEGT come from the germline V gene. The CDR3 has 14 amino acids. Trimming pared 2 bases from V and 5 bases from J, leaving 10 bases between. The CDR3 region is CASSELLRDQPQHF. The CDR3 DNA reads TGTGCCAGCAGTGAATTGTTGAGGGATCAGCCCCAGCATTTT.

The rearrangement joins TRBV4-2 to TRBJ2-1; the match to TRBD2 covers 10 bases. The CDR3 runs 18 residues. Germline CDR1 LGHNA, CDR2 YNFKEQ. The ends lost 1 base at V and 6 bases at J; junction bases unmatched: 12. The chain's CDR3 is CASSQGLAGVLPLNEQFF. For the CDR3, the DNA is TGTGCCAGCAGCCAAGGACTAGCGGGCGTGTTGCCTCTCAATGAGCAGTTCTTC.